This TCR beta chain was profiled in a study of T-cell reconstitution after alpha-beta-depleted transplantation in children. Unique molecular identifiers were incorporated during preparation of the TCRbeta library. TCRdb redid the calling of the PCR reads with MiXCR, one entry per CDR3 protein. Of hundreds of thousands of distinct CDR3 sequences detected, about an eighth appear once; the ten largest clones hold about 2.2%. CDR3 length: 14 residues. Germline lookup yields CDR1 MDHEN and CDR2 SYDVKM. The V end lost 3 bases, the J end lost 7 bases, and 12 bases lay between the germline ends. The sequence derives from a male patient between 5 and 17 years old who had a stem cell transplant for acute myeloid leukemia, so the T cells may come from the graft donor. Sequences were derived from PBMCs, mostly from graft donor cells, sampled 360 days after TCRalphabeta/CD19-depleted stem cell transplant. The V and J genes are TRBV28 and TRBJ2-2; the D is unclear. CDR3 DNA sequence: TGTGCCAGCAGTTTCGGATCGGGCGTCGGGGAGCTGTTTTTT. Amino acids: CASSFGSGVGELFF.